The 28 T cell receptor beta chains reported below all come from one sample, sequenced in a study of brain T cells in children with intractable seizures. Produced via immunoSEQ multiplex PCR; TCRdb's table is partial and in-frame only. The repertoire consists of 75,000 to 80,000 clones, with 90% to 95% occurring once and the leading ten covering approximately 1.5%. The starting material was peripheral blood, obtained at surgery. The source is a boy younger than two with tuberous sclerosis and intractable seizures.

V and J are TRBV3-1 (or the pseudogene TRBV3-2) and TRBJ2-5, with 7 nucleotides matching TRBD2. This CDR3 has 16 amino acids. Germline CDR1 and CDR2: LGHDT and YNNKEL (reference sequence). With V trimmed by 2 bases and J by 5 bases, 11 bases remained unmatched. In DNA, the CDR3 is TGTGCCAGCAGCCAACTGACTAGCAGGGAAGGGGAGACCCAGTACTTC. Its protein is CASSQLTSREGETQYF.

The chain recombines TRBV3-1 (or the pseudogene TRBV3-2) with TRBJ2-7, with 8 positions matching TRBD2. V shed 4 bases and J 4 bases; nucleotides not matched to a gene: 12. The V gene's germline CDR1 is LGHDT and CDR2 YNNKEL (reference sequence). The CDR3 is 16 amino acids. The CDR3, as DNA: TGTGCCAGCAGCCCTGCACTAGCGGAATTCAAATACGAGCAGTACTTC. It translates to CASSPALAEFKYEQYF.

The rearrangement links TRBV11-3 to TRBJ2-3, with D perhaps assigned TRBD1 or TRBD2 (5 bases each). V was clipped by 5 bases and J by 5 bases, with 14 bases between them. Germline CDR1 reads SGHNT; CDR2 reads YENEEA. This CDR3 has 14 amino acids. The CDR3 protein is CASSPGPSLDTQYF. The DNA of the CDR3 is TGTGCCAGCAGCCCGGGACCCAGTTTAGATACGCAGTATTTT.

This clone came up once. The chain combines TRBV11-2 with TRBJ2-5; D gene unclear. CDR3 length: 11 residues. V was shortened by 6 bases and J by 5 bases, with 7 bases between the two germline ends. Germline-derived CDR1 and CDR2 are SGHAT and FQNNGV. The CDR3 reads CASRVSETQYF. The CDR3 bases are TGTGCCAGCAGGGTGAGCGAGACCCAGTACTTC.

This sequence joins TRBV7-9 and TRBJ2-7; D is possibly TRBD1 or TRBD2 (7 bases each). The V end was cut by 4 bases, the J end by 2 bases, with 21 bases between. The germline CDR1 and CDR2 sequences are SEHNR and FQNEAQ (reference sequence). This CDR3 is 17 amino acids long. CDR3 sequence (DNA): TGTGCCAGCAGCTGGGTTTTGGGAGGGGGCCAAACCTACGAGCAGTACTTC. This gives the protein CASSWVLGGGQTYEQYF.

This rearrangement joins TRBV5-6 to TRBJ2-7; 7 positions match TRBD1. The CDR3 totals 14 residues. CDR1 and CDR2 (germline): SGHDT, YYEEEE. J gave up 6 bases and V 0 bases, and 6 bases lay outside the gene matches. CDR3 in DNA: TGTGCCAGCAGCTTGGCCGGTACAGGGGTCGAGCAGTACTTC. It codes for CASSLAGTGVEQYF.

The chain is built from TRBV3-1 (or the pseudogene TRBV3-2) and TRBJ1-2; D not certain. Trimming cost V 5 bases and J 4 bases, with 8 bases left between them. Germline-derived CDR1 and CDR2 are LGHDT and YNNKEL (reference sequence). The CDR3 consists of 12 residues. The CDR3 here is CASSAYRYGYTF. Written as DNA, the CDR3 is TGTGCCAGCAGCGCATACCGCTATGGCTACACCTTC.

The chain carries TRBV30 and TRBJ1-2, with D unresolved. This CDR3 comprises 17 residues. V was clipped by 0 bases and J by 3 bases, with 20 bases between them. Per germline, CDR1 GTSNPN and CDR2 SVGIG (reference sequence). In nucleotides, the CDR3 is TGTGCCTGGAGTGTTAATCTGATACACTCAGGTGACTATGGCTACACCTTC. It is translated as CAWSVNLIHSGDYGYTF.

The rearrangement joins TRBV3-1 (or the pseudogene TRBV3-2) to TRBJ2-1; 15 bases align to TRBD2. The ends lost 1 base at V and 15 bases at J; junction bases unmatched: 4. CDR1 and CDR2 from the germline V gene are LGHDT and YNNKEL (reference sequence). CDR3 size: 14 residues. CDR3 in amino acids: CASSQGGLAGGGFF. The CDR3 coding sequence is TGTGCCAGCAGCCAAGGAGGACTAGCGGGAGGGGGGTTCTTC.

The genes are TRBV27 and TRBJ2-7; 13 bases fit TRBD2. The V and J ends lost 1 base and 3 bases, in that order; junction bases with no gene match: 6. CDR1 is MNHEY, CDR2 SMNVEV, per germline (reference sequence). The CDR3 is 17 residues long. The CDR3 is CASSLLGTSGNYYEQYF. CDR3 coding DNA: TGTGCCAGCAGTTTATTGGGGACTAGCGGGAATTACTACGAGCAGTACTTC.

As concerns this clone: Compared with germline, one end of the junction differs, possibly owing to a read error. The chain couples TRBV7-7 to TRBJ2-1, with unresolved D. The CDR3 loop spans 14 amino acids. Germline values: CDR1 SSHAT, CDR2 FNYEAQ (reference sequence). DNA for the CDR3: TGTGCTAGCAGCTCCTTGTCTATCCGCAATGAGCAGTTCTTC. Its protein is CASSSLSIRNEQFF. Full variable domain (outside the CDR3, taken from reference TRBV7-7 and TRBJ2-1): GAGVSQSPRYKVTKRGQDVTLRCDPISSHATLYWYQQALGQGPEFLTYFNYEAQPDKSGLPSDRFSAERPEGSISTLTIQRTEQRDSAMYRCASSSLSIRNEQFFGPGTRLTVL.

The CDR3 sequence is CASSMTSGVNNEQFF. DNA for the CDR3: TGTGCCAGTAGTATGACTAGCGGGGTCAACAATGAGCAGTTCTTC. The J gene is TRBJ2-1, the V gene TRBV19, with 11 bases lining up with TRBD2. The V gene end was trimmed by 3 bases and the J gene end by 5 bases; junction bases not matched to a gene: 3. Germline V gene lookup returns CDR1 LNHDA and CDR2 SQIVND (reference sequence). The CDR3 extends over 15 amino acids.

The chain carries TRBV3-1 (or the pseudogene TRBV3-2) and TRBJ2-3; D gene ambiguous. Per germline, CDR1 LGHDT and CDR2 YNNKEL (reference sequence). Trimming removed 2 bases from V and 4 bases from J, with 19 bases in between. CDR3 size: 17 residues. This CDR3 is CASSQIPFPPTPDTQYF. CDR3 nucleotide sequence: TGTGCCAGCAGCCAAATCCCTTTCCCCCCCACACCAGATACGCAGTATTTT.

The gene calls are TRBV13 and TRBJ2-1, with D possibly matching TRBD2 (6 bases). The CDR3 length is 17 residues. From germline, CDR1 is PRHDT and CDR2 FYEKMQ (reference sequence). The germline V and J ends were trimmed by 5 bases and 0 bases, with 17 bases remaining between them. The CDR3 DNA reads TGTGCCAGCAGCCTCGGGACTTCCCTTTCCTCCTACAATGAGCAGTTCTTC. Protein sequence: CASSLGTSLSSYNEQFF.

The chain uses TRBV7-9 and TRBJ1-4; unclear D gene. Trimming took off 3 bases at V and 0 bases at J, with 11 bases between the two ends. The CDR3 sequence is 16 residues long. Germline lookup yields CDR1 SEHNR and CDR2 FQNEAQ (reference sequence). The CDR3 loop is CASSFSLPSTNEKLFF. CDR3 bases: TGTGCCAGCAGCTTTTCACTTCCTTCAACTAATGAAAAACTGTTTTTT. Together with reference TRBV7-9 and TRBJ1-4, the CDR3 gives the full variable domain: DTGVSQNPRHKITKRGQNVTFRCDPISEHNRLYWYRQTLGQGPEFLTYFQNEAQLEKSRLLSDRFSAERPKGSFSTLEIQRTEQGDSAMYLCASSFSLPSTNEKLFFGSGTQLSVL.

The chain has TRBV7-9 and TRBJ2-2; 7 nucleotides agree with TRBD1. Germline V gene sequence: CDR1 SEHNR, CDR2 FQNEAQ (reference sequence). The CDR3 totals 17 residues. After removal of 5 bases from V and 9 bases from J, the junction contained 18 bases not matched to a gene. CDR3 protein: CASSKWNRDSSVRELFF. Here the CDR3 DNA reads TGTGCCAGCAGCAAATGGAACCGGGACAGTAGCGTCAGGGAGCTGTTTTTT. Full variable domain (rest looked up from reference TRBV7-9 and TRBJ2-2): DTGVSQNPRHKITKRGQNVTFRCDPISEHNRLYWYRQTLGQGPEFLTYFQNEAQLEKSRLLSDRFSAERPKGSFSTLEIQRTEQGDSAMYLCASSKWNRDSSVRELFFGEGSRLTVL.

This chain links TRBV23-1 with TRBJ2-7, with TRBD2 as a possible D gene (6 bases). TRBV23-1 is an ORF, and what it does is uncertain. V lost 4 bases to trimming and J lost 1 base, with 38 bases between them. CDR3 length: 23 amino acids. In DNA, the CDR3 is TGCGCCAGCAGTCTTCGGATCGGGGAATCGAGGAGATTTGGAGACAGCGGGTCCTACGAGCAGTACTTC. Protein product: CASSLRIGESRRFGDSGSYEQYF.

This clone was recorded once. J is TRBJ1-5 and V is TRBV19; 8 bases fit TRBD1. Losses at the gene ends were 1 base for V and 4 bases for J; bases not matched to a gene: 6. There are 16 residues in the CDR3. The germline CDR1 and CDR2 sequences are LNHDA and SQIVND (reference sequence). The CDR3 DNA is TGTGCCAGTAGTATAGCAACAGGGGGAGGAAATCAGCCCCAGCATTTT. Its translation is CASSIATGGGNQPQHF.

V gene TRBV6-1 combines with J gene TRBJ2-2, with D unclear. The CDR3 spans 14 residues. From germline, CDR1 is MNHNS and CDR2 SASEGT. Deletions cut 7 bases from V and 1 base from J, with 10 bases between. The CDR3 is CASTINQNTGELFF. CDR3 coding DNA: TGTGCCAGCACTATTAACCAGAACACCGGGGAGCTGTTTTTT.

The chain joins TRBV6-5 to TRBJ1-1, with D uncertain. Germline assignment: CDR1 MNHEY and CDR2 SVGAGI. The CDR3 sequence is 15 residues long. Trimming cost V 6 bases and J 5 bases, with 19 bases left between them. The CDR3 is CASSLKRRTPTEAFF. CDR3 coding DNA: TGTGCCAGCAGCCTTAAGCGGAGGACTCCTACTGAAGCTTTCTTT.

This chain uses TRBV6-5 with TRBJ1-2; tentative D call: TRBD1 (6 bases). This CDR3 has 12 residues. The germline gives CDR1 MNHEY, CDR2 SVGAGI. Trimming stripped 6 bases from V and 7 bases from J, with 12 bases between. In nucleotides, the CDR3 is TGTGCCAGCAGCTTACAGGGACCTGGCTACACCTTC. It yields the protein CASSLQGPGYTF.

This chain links TRBV29-1 with TRBJ1-2; D uncertain. Trimming stripped 0 bases from V and 5 bases from J, with 4 bases between. Germline CDR1 is SQVTM and CDR2 is ANQGSEA. The CDR3 consists of 11 residues. The CDR3 reads CSVEDLYGYTF. The CDR3 DNA is TGCAGCGTTGAAGACTTGTATGGCTACACCTTC. The full variable domain, rest sourced from reference TRBV29-1 and TRBJ1-2, is SAVISQKPSRDICQRGTSLTIQCQVDSQVTMMFWYRQQPGQSLTLIATANQGSEATYESGFVIDKFPISRPNLTFSTLTVSNMSPEDSSIYLCSVEDLYGYTFGSGTRLTVV.

J is TRBJ2-7 and V is TRBV11-1; D unresolved. Germline CDR1 SGHAT, CDR2 FQDESV (reference sequence). With 5 bases removed from V and 0 bases from J, the gap between germline ends came to 8 bases. The CDR3 consists of 13 residues. The CDR3 is CASSGVFSYEQYF. In DNA form, the CDR3 reads TGTGCCAGCAGCGGAGTCTTCTCCTACGAGCAGTACTTC.

V is TRBV10-3 and J is TRBJ2-1, with 14 bases that match TRBD2. The CDR3 is made up of 17 amino acids. V dropped 6 bases and J dropped 6; count of bases not matched to a gene: 10. CDR1 is ENHRY and CDR2 is SYGVKD in the germline V gene. The chain's CDR3 is CAIRETPGLAGANEQFF. In nucleotides, the CDR3 is TGTGCCATCAGGGAAACCCCGGGACTAGCGGGAGCCAATGAGCAGTTCTTC.

The J gene is TRBJ2-1, the V gene TRBV6-1, with a possible D match to TRBD2 (5 bases). The V end was cut by 4 bases, the J end by 5 bases, with 21 bases between. This CDR3 comprises 17 residues. Germline lookup yields CDR1 MNHNS and CDR2 SASEGT. The CDR3 spells CASSVSFHRTGNNEQFF. In DNA form, the CDR3 reads TGTGCCAGCAGTGTTTCCTTCCATCGGACTGGAAACAATGAGCAGTTCTTC.

The gene calls are TRBV15 and TRBJ1-1; D is perhaps TRBD1 (5 bases). From germline, CDR1 is LNHNV and CDR2 YYDKDF (reference sequence). The CDR3 totals 14 residues. V was cut by 3 bases and J by 0 bases, with 8 bases left in between. The CDR3 region has the DNA TGTGCCACCAGCAGGGGACGGATGAACACTGAAGCTTTCTTT. Protein product: CATSRGRMNTEAFF.

The V gene is TRBV9, the J gene TRBJ1-2; D gene ambiguous. CDR3 length equals 12 residues. Germline lookup yields CDR1 SGDLS and CDR2 YYNGEE. V lost 1 base and J 4 bases, leaving 5 bases between the germline ends. CDR3: CASSVPGYGYTF. The CDR3 DNA sequence: TGTGCCAGCAGCGTACCGGGCTATGGCTACACCTTC. Full variable domain (missing parts from reference TRBV9 and TRBJ1-2): DSGVTQTPKHLITATGQRVTLRCSPRSGDLSVYWYQQSLDQGLQFLIQYYNGEERAKGNILERFSAQQFPDLHSELNLSSLELGDSALYFCASSVPGYGYTFGSGTRLTVV.

The genes are TRBV28 and TRBJ2-7; TRBD2 is a possible D gene (6 bases). Germline CDR1 is MDHEN and CDR2 is SYDVKM. CDR3 length: 16 residues. V dropped 0 bases and J dropped 9 bases, with 21 bases sitting between them. This CDR3 is CASSLWGLGPREVQYF. The CDR3, as DNA: TGTGCCAGCAGTTTATGGGGTCTTGGGCCCAGGGAGGTGCAGTACTTC.